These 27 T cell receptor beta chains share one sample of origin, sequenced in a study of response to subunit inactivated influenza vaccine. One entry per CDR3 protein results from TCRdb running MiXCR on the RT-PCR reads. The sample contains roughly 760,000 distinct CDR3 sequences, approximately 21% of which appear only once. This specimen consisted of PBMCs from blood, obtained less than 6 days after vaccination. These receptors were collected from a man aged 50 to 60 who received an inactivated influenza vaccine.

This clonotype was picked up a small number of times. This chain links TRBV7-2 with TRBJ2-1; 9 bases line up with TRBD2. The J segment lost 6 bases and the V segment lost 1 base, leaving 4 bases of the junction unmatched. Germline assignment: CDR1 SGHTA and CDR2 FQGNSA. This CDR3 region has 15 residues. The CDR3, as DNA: TGTGCCAGCAGCTTAGGTAGCGGGAGTTTCAATGAGCAGTTCTTC. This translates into CASSLGSGSFNEQFF.

As DNA, the CDR3 is TGTGCCAGCAGCTTGGAGGGGCGGGCAAAATCTAATACGCAGTATTTT. It yields the protein CASSLEGRAKSNTQYF. V is TRBV5-4 and J is TRBJ2-3; D tentatively fits TRBD1 or TRBD2 (5 bases each). The CDR3 length is 16 residues. CDR1 and CDR2 from the germline V gene are SGHNT and YYREEE (reference sequence). V lost 0 bases to trimming and J lost 7 bases, with 18 bases between them.

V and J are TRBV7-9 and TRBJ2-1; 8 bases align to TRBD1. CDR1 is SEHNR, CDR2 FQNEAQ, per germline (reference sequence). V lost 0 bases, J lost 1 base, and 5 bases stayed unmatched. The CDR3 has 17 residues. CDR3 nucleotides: TGTGCCAGCAGCTTAGCACGACAGGGGTGGTCCTACAATGAGCAGTTCTTC. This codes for CASSLARQGWSYNEQFF.

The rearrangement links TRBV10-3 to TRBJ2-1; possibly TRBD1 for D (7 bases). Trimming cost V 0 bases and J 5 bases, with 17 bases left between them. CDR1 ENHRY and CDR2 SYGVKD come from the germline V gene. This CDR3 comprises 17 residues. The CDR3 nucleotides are TGTGCCATCAGTGAGTCTCGGGGCAGGGGGAGGCACAATGAGCAGTTCTTC. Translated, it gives CAISESRGRGRHNEQFF.

The CDR3 loop is CASSGRGSIDEQYF. The CDR3 bases are TGTGCCAGCAGTGGTAGGGGCTCCATCGACGAGCAGTACTTC. The chain employs TRBV7-9 and TRBJ2-7, with D tentatively TRBD1 (5 bases). Germline values: CDR1 SEHNR, CDR2 FQNEAQ (reference sequence). V was trimmed by 6 bases and J by 5 bases, leaving 17 bases between them. This CDR3 contains 14 residues. The whole variable domain, remainder taken from reference TRBV7-9 and TRBJ2-7, is DTGVSQNPRHKITKRGQNVTFRCDPISEHNRLYWYRQTLGQGPEFLTYFQNEAQLEKSRLLSDRFSAERPKGSFSTLEIQRTEQGDSAMYLCASSGRGSIDEQYFGPGTRLTVT.

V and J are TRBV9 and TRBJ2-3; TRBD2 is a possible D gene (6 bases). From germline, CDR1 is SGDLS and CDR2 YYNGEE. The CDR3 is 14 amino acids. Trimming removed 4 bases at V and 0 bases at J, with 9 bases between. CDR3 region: CASSTSSSTDTQYF. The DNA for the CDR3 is TGTGCCAGCAGCACTAGCAGCAGCACAGATACGCAGTATTTT.

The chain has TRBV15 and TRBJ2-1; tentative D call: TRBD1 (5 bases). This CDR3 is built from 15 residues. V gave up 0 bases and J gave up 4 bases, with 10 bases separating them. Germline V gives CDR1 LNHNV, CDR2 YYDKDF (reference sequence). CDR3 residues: CATSRDLGLYNEQFF. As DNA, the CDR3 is TGTGCCACCAGCAGAGATTTGGGGCTTTACAATGAGCAGTTCTTC.

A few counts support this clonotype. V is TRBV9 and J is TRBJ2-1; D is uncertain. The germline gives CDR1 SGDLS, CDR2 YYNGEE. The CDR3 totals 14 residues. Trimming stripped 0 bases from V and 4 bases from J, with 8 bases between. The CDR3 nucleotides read TGTGCCAGCAGCGTAGGAACCGGTTACAATGAGCAGTTCTTC. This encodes CASSVGTGYNEQFF.

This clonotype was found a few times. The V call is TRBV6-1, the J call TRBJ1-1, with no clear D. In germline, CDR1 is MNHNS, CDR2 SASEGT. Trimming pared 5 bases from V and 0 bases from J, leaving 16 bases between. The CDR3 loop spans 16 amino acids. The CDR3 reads CASSPRPGIMNTEAFF. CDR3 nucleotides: TGTGCCAGCAGTCCCCGGCCGGGGATCATGAACACTGAAGCTTTCTTT.

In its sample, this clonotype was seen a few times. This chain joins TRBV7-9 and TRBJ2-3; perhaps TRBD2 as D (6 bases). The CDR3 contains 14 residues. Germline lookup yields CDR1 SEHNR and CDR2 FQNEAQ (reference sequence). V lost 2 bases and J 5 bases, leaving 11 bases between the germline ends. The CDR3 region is CASSLFGGGDTQYF. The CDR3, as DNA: TGTGCCAGCAGCTTATTCGGGGGAGGAGATACGCAGTATTTT.

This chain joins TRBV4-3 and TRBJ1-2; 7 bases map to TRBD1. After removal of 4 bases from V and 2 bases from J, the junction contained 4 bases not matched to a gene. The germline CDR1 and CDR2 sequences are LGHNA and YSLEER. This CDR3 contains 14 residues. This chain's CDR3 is CASSRQQGNYGYTF. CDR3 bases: TGCGCCAGCAGCCGACAACAGGGGAACTATGGCTACACCTTC.

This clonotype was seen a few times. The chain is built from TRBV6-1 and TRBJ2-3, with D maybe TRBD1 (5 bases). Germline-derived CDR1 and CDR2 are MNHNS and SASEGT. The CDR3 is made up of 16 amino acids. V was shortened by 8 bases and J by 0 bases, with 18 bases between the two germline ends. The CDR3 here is CASGRLQQGSTDTQYF. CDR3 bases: TGTGCCAGCGGCAGACTCCAGCAGGGTAGCACAGATACGCAGTATTTT.

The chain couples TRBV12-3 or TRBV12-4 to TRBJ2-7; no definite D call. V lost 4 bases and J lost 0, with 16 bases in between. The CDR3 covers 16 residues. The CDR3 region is CASSWGWGRSSYEQYF. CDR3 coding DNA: TGTGCCAGCAGTTGGGGTTGGGGAAGAAGCTCCTACGAGCAGTACTTC.

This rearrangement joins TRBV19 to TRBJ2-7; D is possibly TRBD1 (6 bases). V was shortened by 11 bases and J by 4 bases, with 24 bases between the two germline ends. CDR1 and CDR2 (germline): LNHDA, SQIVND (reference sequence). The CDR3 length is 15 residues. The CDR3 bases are TGTGCCTATAGGGAGAGGGACACCCTTGATTACGAGCAGTACTTC. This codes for CAYRERDTLDYEQYF.

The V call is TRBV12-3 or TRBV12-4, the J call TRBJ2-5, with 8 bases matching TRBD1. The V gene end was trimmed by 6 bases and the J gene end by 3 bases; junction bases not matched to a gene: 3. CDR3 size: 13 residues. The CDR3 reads CASRPDREETQYF. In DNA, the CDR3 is TGTGCCAGCAGACCGGACAGGGAAGAGACCCAGTACTTC.

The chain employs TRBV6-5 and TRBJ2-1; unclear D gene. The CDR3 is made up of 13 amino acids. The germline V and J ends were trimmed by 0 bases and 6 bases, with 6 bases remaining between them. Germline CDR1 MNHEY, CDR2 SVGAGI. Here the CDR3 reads CASSYSVSNEQFF. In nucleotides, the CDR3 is TGTGCCAGCAGTTACTCAGTCAGCAATGAGCAGTTCTTC.

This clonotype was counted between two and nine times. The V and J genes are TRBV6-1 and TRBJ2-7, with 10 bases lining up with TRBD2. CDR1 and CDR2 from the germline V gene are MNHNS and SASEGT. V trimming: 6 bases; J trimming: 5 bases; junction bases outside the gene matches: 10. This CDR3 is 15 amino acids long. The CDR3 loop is CASSPPLAGQNEQYF. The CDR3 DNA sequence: TGTGCCAGCAGCCCCCCACTAGCGGGGCAAAACGAGCAGTACTTC.

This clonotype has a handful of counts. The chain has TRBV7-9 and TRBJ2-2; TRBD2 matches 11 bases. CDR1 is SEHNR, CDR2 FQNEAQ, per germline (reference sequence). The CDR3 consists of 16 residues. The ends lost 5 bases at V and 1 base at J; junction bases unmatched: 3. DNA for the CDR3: TGTGCCAGCAGCCCAACTAGCGGGAGGAACACCGGGGAGCTGTTTTTT. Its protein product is CASSPTSGRNTGELFF.

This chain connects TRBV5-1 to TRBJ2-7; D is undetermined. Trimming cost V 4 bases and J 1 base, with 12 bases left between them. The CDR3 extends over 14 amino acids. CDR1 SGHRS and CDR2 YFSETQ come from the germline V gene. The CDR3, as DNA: TGCGCCAGCAGCAGCTCTGCCCGATCCTACGAGCAGTACTTC. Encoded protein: CASSSSARSYEQYF. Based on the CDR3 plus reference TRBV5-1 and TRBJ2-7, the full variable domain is KAGVTQTPRYLIKTRGQQVTLSCSPISGHRSVSWYQQTPGQGLQFLFEYFSETQRNKGNFPGRFSGRQFSNSRSEMNVSTLELGDSALYLCASSSSARSYEQYFGPGTRLTVT.

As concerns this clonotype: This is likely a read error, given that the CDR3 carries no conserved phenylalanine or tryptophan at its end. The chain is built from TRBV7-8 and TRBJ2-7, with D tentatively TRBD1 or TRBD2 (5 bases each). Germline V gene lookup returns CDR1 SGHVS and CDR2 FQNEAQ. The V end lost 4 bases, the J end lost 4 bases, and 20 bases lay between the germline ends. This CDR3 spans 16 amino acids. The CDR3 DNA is TGTGCCAGCAGCTCGGGGCAGGGCCAAGCATGGTACGAGCAGTACCTC. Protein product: CASSSGQGQAWYEQYL.

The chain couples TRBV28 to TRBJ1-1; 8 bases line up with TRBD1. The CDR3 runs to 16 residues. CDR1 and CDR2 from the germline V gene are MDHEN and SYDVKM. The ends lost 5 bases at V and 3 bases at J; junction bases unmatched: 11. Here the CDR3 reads CASSPPGQGRHTEAFF. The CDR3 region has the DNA TGTGCCAGCAGTCCCCCCGGACAGGGTCGTCACACTGAAGCTTTCTTT.

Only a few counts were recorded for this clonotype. CDR3 residues: CRGASGQLALPYEQYF. The CDR3 nucleotides read TGCAGGGGGGCCTCGGGACAGTTGGCTCTCCCCTACGAGCAGTACTTC. The V gene is TRBV29-1, the J gene TRBJ2-7, with 7 bases matching TRBD1. The CDR3 is 16 amino acids. Germline V gives CDR1 SQVTM, CDR2 ANQGSEA.

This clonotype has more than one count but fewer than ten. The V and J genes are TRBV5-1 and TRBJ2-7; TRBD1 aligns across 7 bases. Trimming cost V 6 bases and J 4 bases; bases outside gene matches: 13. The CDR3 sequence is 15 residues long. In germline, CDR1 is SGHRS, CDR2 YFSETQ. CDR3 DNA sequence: TGCGCCAGCAAGAAAGGACAGGATTCCGGTTACGAGCAGTACTTC. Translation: CASKKGQDSGYEQYF.

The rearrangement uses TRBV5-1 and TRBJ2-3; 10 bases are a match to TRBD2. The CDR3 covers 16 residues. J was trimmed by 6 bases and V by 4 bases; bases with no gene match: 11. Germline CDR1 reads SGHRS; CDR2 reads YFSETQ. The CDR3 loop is CASSKDRLAGGDTQYF. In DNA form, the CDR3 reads TGCGCCAGCAGCAAGGATCGACTAGCGGGTGGGGATACGCAGTATTTT.

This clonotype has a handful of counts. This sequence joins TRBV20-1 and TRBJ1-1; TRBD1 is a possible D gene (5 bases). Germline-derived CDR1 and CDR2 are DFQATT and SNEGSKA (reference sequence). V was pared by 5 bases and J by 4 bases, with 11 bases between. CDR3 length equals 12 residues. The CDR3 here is CSALVGGTEAFF. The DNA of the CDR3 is TGCAGTGCTCTAGTTGGGGGCACTGAAGCTTTCTTT.

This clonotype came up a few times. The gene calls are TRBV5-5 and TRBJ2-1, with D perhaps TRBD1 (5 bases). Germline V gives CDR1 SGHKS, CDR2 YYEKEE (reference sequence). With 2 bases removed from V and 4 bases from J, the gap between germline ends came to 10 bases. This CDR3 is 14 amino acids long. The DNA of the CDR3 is TGTGCCAGCAGCTTCAGGCAGGGATACAATGAGCAGTTCTTC. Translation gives CASSFRQGYNEQFF.

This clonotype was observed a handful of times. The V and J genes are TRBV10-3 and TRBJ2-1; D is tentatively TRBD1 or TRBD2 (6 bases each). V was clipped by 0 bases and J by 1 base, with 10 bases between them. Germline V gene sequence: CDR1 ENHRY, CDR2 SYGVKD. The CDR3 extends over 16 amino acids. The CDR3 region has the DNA TGTGCCATCAGTGAGTCGGAAGGGGGGTCCTACAATGAGCAGTTCTTC. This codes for CAISESEGGSYNEQFF.